A selection of T cell receptor beta chains follows, all from one sample in a study of blood T cell repertoires in COVID-19. The table came from immunoSEQ multiplex PCR; TCRdb's copy has only in-frame clones and leaves some out. The sample includes 130,000 or so clones, 82% of them seen just once. Material: peripheral blood. The receptor source for this set is a human donor in a cohort sampled during active COVID-19. Each CDR3 is given with its conserved first and last residue. Fields, in order: V gene, clone size, J gene, D gene, CDR3 protein, CDR3 DNA. The D gene is left open where the match is weak. Some rows mark clone size as missing; the rest say once, few, many or name a class of expanded clone.

v_gene: TRBV5-1; abundance: NA; j_gene: TRBJ1-6; d_gene: NA; CDR3aa: CASSSNIVGDSPLHF; CDR3nt: TGCGCCAGCAGCTCTAACATTGTCGGGGATTCACCCCTCCACTTT
v_gene: TRBV6-1; abundance: NA; j_gene: TRBJ2-2; d_gene: TRBD2; CDR3aa: CASSDLAGGPTGELFF; CDR3nt: TGTGCCAGCAGTGACCTAGCGGGGGGGCCCACCGGGGAGCTGTTTTTT
v_gene: TRBV2; abundance: NA; j_gene: TRBJ2-4; d_gene: NA; CDR3aa: CASMGGENIQYF; CDR3nt: TGTGCCAGCATGGGCGGGGAGAACATTCAGTACTTC
v_gene: TRBV3-1/TRBV3-2; abundance: NA; j_gene: TRBJ1-2; d_gene: NA; CDR3aa: CASGHTYGYTF; CDR3nt: TGTGCCAGCGGACATACCTATGGCTACACCTTC
v_gene: TRBV13; abundance: NA; j_gene: TRBJ2-5; d_gene: TRBD2; CDR3aa: CASSVGTTTQYF; CDR3nt: TGTGCCAGCAGCGTCGGGACTACGACCCAGTACTTC
v_gene: TRBV3-1/TRBV3-2; abundance: NA; j_gene: TRBJ2-1; d_gene: TRBD2; CDR3aa: CASSSTSGGPYNEQFF; CDR3nt: TGTGCCAGCAGCTCCACCTCGGGGGGGCCATACAATGAGCAGTTCTTC
v_gene: TRBV6-1; abundance: NA; j_gene: TRBJ1-3; d_gene: NA; CDR3aa: CASSDTMFDTIYF; CDR3nt: TGTGCCAGCAGTGACACAATGTTTGACACCATATATTTT
v_gene: TRBV12-5; abundance: NA; j_gene: TRBJ1-1; d_gene: TRBD1; CDR3aa: CASGLSGDRDTEAFF; CDR3nt: TGTGCTAGTGGTTTAAGTGGGGACAGGGACACTGAAGCTTTCTTT
v_gene: TRBV10-3; abundance: NA; j_gene: TRBJ2-3; d_gene: NA; CDR3aa: CAISESVASTDTQYF; CDR3nt: TGTGCCATCAGTGAGTCGGTGGCCAGCACAGATACGCAGTATTTT
v_gene: TRBV14; abundance: NA; j_gene: TRBJ2-7; d_gene: TRBD1; CDR3aa: CASSDTGQASYEQYF; CDR3nt: TGTGCCAGCAGCGATACGGGACAGGCTTCCTACGAGCAGTACTTC
v_gene: TRBV10-1; abundance: NA; j_gene: TRBJ1-1; d_gene: NA; CDR3aa: CASRALDRLIMNTEAFF; CDR3nt: TGCGCCAGCAGGGCCTTAGACAGGTTAATCATGAACACTGAAGCTTTCTTT
v_gene: TRBV29-1; abundance: NA; j_gene: TRBJ2-7; d_gene: NA; CDR3aa: CSVEGNGFRDNYEQYF; CDR3nt: TGCAGCGTTGAAGGTAATGGCTTCCGCGACAACTACGAGCAGTACTTC
v_gene: TRBV29-1; abundance: NA; j_gene: TRBJ2-3; d_gene: NA; CDR3aa: CSVESRPGADTQYF; CDR3nt: TGCAGCGTTGAATCGCGGCCCGGTGCAGATACGCAGTATTTT
v_gene: TRBV27; abundance: once; j_gene: TRBJ1-1; d_gene: NA; CDR3aa: CASSLWGGADTEAFF; CDR3nt: TGTGCCAGCAGTTTATGGGGCGGGGCAGACACTGAAGCTTTCTTT
v_gene: TRBV6-2/TRBV6-3; abundance: few; j_gene: TRBJ1-5; d_gene: TRBD1; CDR3aa: CASSYRTGVSNQPQHF; CDR3nt: TGTGCCAGCAGTTACAGGACAGGGGTTAGCAATCAGCCCCAGCATTTT
v_gene: TRBV6-5; abundance: NA; j_gene: TRBJ2-1; d_gene: NA; CDR3aa: CASSYIGDSYNEQFF; CDR3nt: TGTGCCAGCAGTTATATCGGGGACTCCTACAATGAGCAGTTCTTC
v_gene: TRBV18; abundance: NA; j_gene: TRBJ2-7; d_gene: TRBD1; CDR3aa: CASSPRQGTYEQYF; CDR3nt: TGTGCCAGCTCACCAAGACAGGGCACCTACGAGCAGTACTTC
v_gene: TRBV18; abundance: many; j_gene: TRBJ1-6; d_gene: NA; CDR3aa: CASSPVGESNSPLHF; CDR3nt: TGTGCCAGCTCACCGGTCGGGGAAAGTAATTCACCCCTCCACTTT
v_gene: TRBV18; abundance: once; j_gene: TRBJ2-1; d_gene: TRBD2; CDR3aa: CASSPLAVSYNEQFF; CDR3nt: TGTGCCAGCTCACCCCTAGCGGTCTCCTACAATGAGCAGTTCTTC
v_gene: TRBV9; abundance: NA; j_gene: TRBJ1-4; d_gene: NA; CDR3aa: CASSPRSQGTNEKLFF; CDR3nt: TGTGCCAGCAGCCCCCGGTCGCAGGGTACTAATGAAAAACTGTTTTTT
v_gene: TRBV6-2/TRBV6-3; abundance: few; j_gene: TRBJ2-1; d_gene: TRBD2; CDR3aa: CASSYAASGGEQFF; CDR3nt: TGTGCCAGCAGTTACGCGGCTAGCGGGGGTGAGCAGTTCTTC
v_gene: TRBV6-5; abundance: NA; j_gene: TRBJ1-2; d_gene: TRBD1; CDR3aa: CASSSLQGAGYGYTF; CDR3nt: TGTGCCAGCAGTTCACTACAGGGGGCGGGCTATGGCTACACCTTC
v_gene: TRBV5-1; abundance: once; j_gene: TRBJ2-5; d_gene: NA; CDR3aa: CASSSSGLYYPETQYF; CDR3nt: TGCGCCAGCAGTTCAAGTGGACTATATTATCCGGAGACCCAGTACTTC
v_gene: TRBV7-8; abundance: NA; j_gene: TRBJ2-5; d_gene: NA; CDR3aa: CASSLGQAGTQYF; CDR3nt: TGTGCCAGCAGCTTAGGACAGGCAGGGACCCAGTACTTC
v_gene: TRBV5-1; abundance: NA; j_gene: TRBJ1-1; d_gene: NA; CDR3aa: CASSFTGQNTEAFF; CDR3nt: TGCGCCAGCAGCTTCACGGGACAAAACACTGAAGCTTTCTTT
v_gene: TRBV3-1/TRBV3-2; abundance: NA; j_gene: TRBJ2-1; d_gene: TRBD2; CDR3aa: CASSPSGGRYNEQFF; CDR3nt: TGTGCCAGCAGCCCCAGCGGGGGGAGATACAATGAGCAGTTCTTC
v_gene: TRBV3-1/TRBV3-2; abundance: few; j_gene: TRBJ1-5; d_gene: TRBD1; CDR3aa: CASSQTGGHNQPQHF; CDR3nt: TGTGCCAGCAGCCAAACAGGGGGCCACAATCAGCCCCAGCATTTT
v_gene: TRBV5-1; abundance: few; j_gene: TRBJ1-5; d_gene: TRBD1; CDR3aa: CASSPGQGAGPQHF; CDR3nt: TGCGCCAGCAGCCCTGGACAGGGGGCCGGGCCCCAGCATTTT